This T cell receptor beta chain was sequenced for a study of shared clonotypes between healthy human individuals. Study in general: Those who served as donors were a couple of women and a few men between the ages of 18 and 49.

Using immunoSEQ multiplex PCR, the repertoire was profiled, and TCRdb retains in-frame clones only, with some absent. The table shows 450,000 to 500,000 clones, with 79% occurring only once. Germline CDR1 is SGHRS and CDR2 is YFSETQ. The CDR3 spans 16 residues. The ends were cut back, 4 bases at V and 2 bases at J, with 19 bases in the middle. Unsorted material relied on 85 million to 95 million PBMCs as the source of genomic DNA. The clonotype was recovered from a middle-aged woman in good health. Some clones in this sample may be carry-over from other donors' samples. The sequenced sample was PBMCs. The rearrangement uses TRBV5-1 and TRBJ2-7, with D perhaps matching TRBD2 (6 bases). CDR3 in amino acids: CASSPLVGGMAYEQYF. CDR3 sequence (DNA): TGCGCCAGCAGCCCCCTGGTCGGAGGGATGGCCTACGAGCAGTACTTC.